Listed below are T cell receptor beta chains from one sample, sequenced in a study of T cell responses to AZD1222 COVID-19 vaccine. Method: immunoSEQ multiplex PCR; TCRdb's copy keeps in-frame clones and lacks some. The sample has roughly 120,000 clones, roughly nine tenths seen once. Here the sequenced sample was peripheral blood, taken 28 days after the second AZD1222 dose. These receptors came from an adult who received the AZD1222 COVID-19 vaccine. The CDR3 runs from the conserved cysteine through the conserved F or W. D genes are given only for firm matches. A clone size is listed for some rows: how often the clone was seen (once, few, many), or a class if it is expanded.

TRBJ1-1 | TRBV10-3 | - | TRBD1 | TGTGCCATTGCGACAGGGGATTCTGAAGCTTTCTTT | CAIATGDSEAFF
TRBJ1-6 | TRBV30 | - | - | TGTGCCTGGGGTTGGGGGGCAGGTCATTCACCCCTCCACTTT | CAWGWGAGHSPLHF
TRBJ2-5 | TRBV30 | - | TRBD1 | TGTGCCTGGAGTCCCCCCAGGGGGCGGGAAGAGACCCAGTACTTC | CAWSPPRGREETQYF
TRBJ2-1 | TRBV3-1/TRBV3-2 | - | TRBD2 | TGTGCCAGCAGCCACGGCGGGAGACTCCACAATGAGCAGTTCTTC | CASSHGGRLHNEQFF
TRBJ1-1 | TRBV11-2 | - | - | TGTGCCAGCAGCTTTAGCTCAGGTTCCACTGAAGCTTTCTTT | CASSFSSGSTEAFF
TRBJ2-2 | TRBV27 | - | - | TGTGCCAGCAGCCGGATGGGCCTCGGGGAGCTGTTTTTT | CASSRMGLGELFF
TRBJ1-5 | TRBV9 | - | - | TGTGCCAGCAGCGTAGGGGTGGGACTGGGCAATCAGCCCCAGCATTTT | CASSVGVGLGNQPQHF
TRBJ1-6 | TRBV5-6 | - | - | TGTGCCAGCAGCCCGCTACAGGGTAGGCCAAATTCACCCCTCCACTTT | CASSPLQGRPNSPLHF
TRBJ2-7 | TRBV10-1 | once | - | TGCGCCAGCAGTGAGTCGCCAGAAGGTTCCTACGAGCAGTACTTC | CASSESPEGSYEQYF
TRBJ1-5 | TRBV14 | - | - | TGTGCCAGCAGCCCTGGGCCTACAGGGCATAGCAATCAGCCCCAGCATTTT | CASSPGPTGHSNQPQHF
TRBJ1-4 | TRBV7-6 | once | TRBD1 | TGTGCCAGCAGCCTTACAGGGGTATCCTCCGAAAAACTGTTTTTT | CASSLTGVSSEKLFF
TRBJ1-2 | TRBV28 | - | - | TGTGCCAGCACTTCCGCTGCTGGGGGCTTCGATGGCTACACCTTC | CASTSAAGGFDGYTF
TRBJ2-7 | TRBV14 | - | TRBD2 | TGTGCCAGCAGTATAGGACTAGCGGGGGAGATCTACGAGCAGTACTTC | CASSIGLAGEIYEQYF
TRBJ1-2 | TRBV19 | - | TRBD1 | TGTGCCAGTAGTGTGGACAGGGGGCTCGGCTACACCTTC | CASSVDRGLGYTF
TRBJ2-1 | TRBV11-2 | - | - | TGTGCCAGCAGCCTGCGGCGGAGAGACAATGAGCAGTTCTTC | CASSLRRRDNEQFF
TRBJ2-1 | TRBV29-1 | - | TRBD2 | TGCAGCGTTGTGACTAGCGGGCGCAACAATGAGCAGTTCTTC | CSVVTSGRNNEQFF
TRBJ1-1 | TRBV15 | - | - | TGTGCCACCGGGCAGACGGGGAACACTGAAGCTTTCTTT | CATGQTGNTEAFF
TRBJ2-7 | TRBV2 | - | TRBD1 | TGTGCCAGCACCCCAGGACAGGGTGCCCACGAGCAGTACTTC | CASTPGQGAHEQYF
TRBJ2-1 | TRBV9 | few | - | TGTGCCAGCAGCGTAGAGGGCCCGTACAATGAGCAGTTCTTC | CASSVEGPYNEQFF
TRBJ2-3 | TRBV6-5 | - | - | TGTGCCAGCAGTCCCTTTGCCCGCACAGATACGCAGTATTTT | CASSPFARTDTQYF
TRBJ1-1 | TRBV9 | - | - | TGTGCCAGCAGCGTAGGGTTTGGGGTTGAAGCTTTCTTT | CASSVGFGVEAFF
TRBJ1-1 | TRBV27 | - | - | TGTGCCAGCATTGGGGCCGTTAGCACTGAAGCTTTCTTT | CASIGAVSTEAFF
TRBJ2-5 | TRBV7-8 | once | TRBD2 | TGTGCCAGCAGCGAGACTAGCGGGAGGGCCGGTTCTAAAGAGACCCAGTACTTC | CASSETSGRAGSKETQYF
TRBJ2-5 | TRBV5-8 | - | - | TGTGCCAGCAGCTTGGAAGAGACCCAGTACTTC | CASSLEETQYF
TRBJ2-7 | TRBV9 | once | - | TGTGCCACCCCTGGGGGCTTAACCTACGAGCAGTACTTC | CATPGGLTYEQYF
TRBJ2-2 | TRBV10-2 | - | - | TGCGCCAGCAGTGAGCAGGGGAACACCGGGGAGCTGTTTTTT | CASSEQGNTGELFF
TRBJ1-6 | TRBV27 | - | - | TGTGCCAGCAGTTTAGATTCCGGGACTTATAATTCACCCCTCCACTTT | CASSLDSGTYNSPLHF
TRBJ1-1 | TRBV18 | once | - | TGTGCCAGCCACGGGGGAACTAACACTGAAGCTTTCTTT | CASHGGTNTEAFF
TRBJ2-7 | TRBV27 | - | TRBD2 | TGTGCCAGCAGTGGGACTAGCGCGAAGGGGTACGAGCAGTACTTC | CASSGTSAKGYEQYF
TRBJ2-7 | TRBV5-1 | - | TRBD2 | TGCGCCAGCAGTTCACCGGGACTAGAGGTGGAGTACTTC | CASSSPGLEVEYF